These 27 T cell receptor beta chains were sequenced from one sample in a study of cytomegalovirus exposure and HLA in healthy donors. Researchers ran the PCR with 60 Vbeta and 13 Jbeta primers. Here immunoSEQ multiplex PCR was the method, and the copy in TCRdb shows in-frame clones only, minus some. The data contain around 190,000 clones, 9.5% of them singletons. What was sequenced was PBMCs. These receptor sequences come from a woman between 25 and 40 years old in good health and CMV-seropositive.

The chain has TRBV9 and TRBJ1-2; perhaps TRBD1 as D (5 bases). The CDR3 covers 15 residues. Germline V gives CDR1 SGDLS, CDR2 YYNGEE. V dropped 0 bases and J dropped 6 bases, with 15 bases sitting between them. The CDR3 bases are TGTGCCAGCAGCGTAGTGGCAGGGATCTCTGATGGCTACACCTTC. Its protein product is CASSVVAGISDGYTF.

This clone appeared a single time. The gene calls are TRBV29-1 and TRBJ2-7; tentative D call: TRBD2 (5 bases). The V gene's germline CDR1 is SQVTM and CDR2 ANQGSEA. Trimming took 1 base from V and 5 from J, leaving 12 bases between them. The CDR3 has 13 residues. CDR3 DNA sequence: TGCAGCGTTGAAGTCGGCGCGGGTGACGAGCAGTACTTC. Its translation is CSVEVGAGDEQYF.

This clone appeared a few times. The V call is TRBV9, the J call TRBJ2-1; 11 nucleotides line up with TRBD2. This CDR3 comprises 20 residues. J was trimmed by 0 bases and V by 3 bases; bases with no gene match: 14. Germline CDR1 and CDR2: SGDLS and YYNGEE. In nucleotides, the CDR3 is TGTGCCAGCAGCGCCGTTGTGGAACTAGCGGGAGCGACCTCCTACAATGAGCAGTTCTTC. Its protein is CASSAVVELAGATSYNEQFF.

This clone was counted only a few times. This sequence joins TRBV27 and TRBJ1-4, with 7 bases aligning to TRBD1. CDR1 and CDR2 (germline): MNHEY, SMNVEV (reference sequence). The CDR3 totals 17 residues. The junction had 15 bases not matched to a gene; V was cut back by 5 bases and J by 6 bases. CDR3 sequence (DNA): TGTGCCAGCAGTACCGCACAGGGGCGAGGGGAGGATGAAAAACTGTTTTTT. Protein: CASSTAQGRGEDEKLFF.

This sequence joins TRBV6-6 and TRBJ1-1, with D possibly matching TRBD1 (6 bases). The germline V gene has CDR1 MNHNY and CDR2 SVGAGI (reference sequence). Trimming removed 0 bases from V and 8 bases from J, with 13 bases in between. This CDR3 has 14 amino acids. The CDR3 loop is CASSYSAGAGEAFF. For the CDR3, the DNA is TGTGCCAGCAGTTACTCGGCGGGGGCTGGCGAAGCTTTCTTT.

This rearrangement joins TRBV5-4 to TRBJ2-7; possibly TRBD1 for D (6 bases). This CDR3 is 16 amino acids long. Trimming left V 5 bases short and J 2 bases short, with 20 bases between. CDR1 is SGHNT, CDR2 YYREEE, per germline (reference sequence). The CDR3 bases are TGTGCCAGCAGACTGATAGGGGGTTCACCTACCTACGAGCAGTACTTC. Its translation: CASRLIGGSPTYEQYF.

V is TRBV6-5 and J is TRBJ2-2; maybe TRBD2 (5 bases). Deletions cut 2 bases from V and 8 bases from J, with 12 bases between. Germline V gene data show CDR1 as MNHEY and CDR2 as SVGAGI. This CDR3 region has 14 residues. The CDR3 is CASSYEGGRGELFF. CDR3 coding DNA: TGTGCCAGCAGTTACGAGGGCGGGCGTGGGGAGCTGTTTTTT.

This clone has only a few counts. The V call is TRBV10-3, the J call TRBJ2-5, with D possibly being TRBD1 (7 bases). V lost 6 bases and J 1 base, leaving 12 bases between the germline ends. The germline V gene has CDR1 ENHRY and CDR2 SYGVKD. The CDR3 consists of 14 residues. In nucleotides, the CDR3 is TGTGCCATCAGCCGCCAGGGGGGCCAAGAGACCCAGTACTTC. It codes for CAISRQGGQETQYF.

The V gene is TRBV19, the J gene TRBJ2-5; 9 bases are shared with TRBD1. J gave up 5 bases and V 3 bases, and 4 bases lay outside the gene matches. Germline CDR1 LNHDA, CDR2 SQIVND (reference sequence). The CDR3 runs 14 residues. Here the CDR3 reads CASSIGTGFETQYF. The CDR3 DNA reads TGTGCCAGTAGTATTGGGACAGGGTTTGAGACCCAGTACTTC.

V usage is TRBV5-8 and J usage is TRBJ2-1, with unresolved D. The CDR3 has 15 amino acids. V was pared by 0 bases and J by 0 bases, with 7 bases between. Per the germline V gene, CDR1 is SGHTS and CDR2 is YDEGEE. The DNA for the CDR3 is TGTGCCAGCAGCTTGGGGCAGTTCTCCTACAATGAGCAGTTCTTC. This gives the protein CASSLGQFSYNEQFF.

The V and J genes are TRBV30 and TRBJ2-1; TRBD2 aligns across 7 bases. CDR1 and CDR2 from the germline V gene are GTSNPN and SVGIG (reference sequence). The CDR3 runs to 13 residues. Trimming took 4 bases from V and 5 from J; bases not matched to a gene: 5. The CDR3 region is CAWIASGNNEQFF. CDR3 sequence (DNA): TGTGCCTGGATAGCGAGCGGGAACAATGAGCAGTTCTTC. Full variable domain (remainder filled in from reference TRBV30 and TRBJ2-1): SQTIHQWPATLVQPVGSPLSLECTVEGTSNPNLYWYRQAAGRGLQLLFYSVGIGQISSEVPQNLSASRPQDRQFILSSKKLLLSDSGFYLCAWIASGNNEQFFGPGTRLTVL.

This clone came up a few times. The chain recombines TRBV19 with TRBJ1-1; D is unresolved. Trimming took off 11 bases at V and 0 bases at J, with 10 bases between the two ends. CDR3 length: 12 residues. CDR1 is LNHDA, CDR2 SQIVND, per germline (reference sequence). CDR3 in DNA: TGTGCCGCCGGAACAGTGAACACTGAAGCTTTCTTT. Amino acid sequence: CAAGTVNTEAFF.

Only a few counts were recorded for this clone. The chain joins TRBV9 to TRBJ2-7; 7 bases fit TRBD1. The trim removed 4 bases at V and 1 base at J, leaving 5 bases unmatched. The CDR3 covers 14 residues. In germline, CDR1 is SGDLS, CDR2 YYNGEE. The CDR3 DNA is TGTGCCAGCAGCTCCGGGACAGCTTCCTACGAGCAGTACTTC. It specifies CASSSGTASYEQYF. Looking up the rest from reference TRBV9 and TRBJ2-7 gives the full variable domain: DSGVTQTPKHLITATGQRVTLRCSPRSGDLSVYWYQQSLDQGLQFLIQYYNGEERAKGNILERFSAQQFPDLHSELNLSSLELGDSALYFCASSSGTASYEQYFGPGTRLTVT.

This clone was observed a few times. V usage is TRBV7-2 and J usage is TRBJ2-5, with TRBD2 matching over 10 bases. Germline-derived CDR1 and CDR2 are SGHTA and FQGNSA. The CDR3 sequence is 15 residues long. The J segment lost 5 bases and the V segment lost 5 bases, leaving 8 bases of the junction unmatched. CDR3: CASSAYGTSAETQYF. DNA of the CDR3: TGTGCCAGCAGCGCATACGGGACTAGCGCGGAGACCCAGTACTTC.

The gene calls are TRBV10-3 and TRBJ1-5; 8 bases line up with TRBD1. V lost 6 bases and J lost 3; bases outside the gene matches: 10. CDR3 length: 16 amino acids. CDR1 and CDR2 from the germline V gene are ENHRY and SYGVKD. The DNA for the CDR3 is TGTGCCATCAGCCCAGGGACAGGAGGGAACAATCAGCCCCAGCATTTT. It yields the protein CAISPGTGGNNQPQHF.

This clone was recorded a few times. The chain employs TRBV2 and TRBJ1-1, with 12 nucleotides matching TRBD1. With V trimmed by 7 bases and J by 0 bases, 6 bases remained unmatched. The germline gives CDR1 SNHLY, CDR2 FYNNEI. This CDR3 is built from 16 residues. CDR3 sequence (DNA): TGTGCCAGCAAAACCGGGACAGGGGGCTTGAACACTGAAGCTTTCTTT. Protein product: CASKTGTGGLNTEAFF.

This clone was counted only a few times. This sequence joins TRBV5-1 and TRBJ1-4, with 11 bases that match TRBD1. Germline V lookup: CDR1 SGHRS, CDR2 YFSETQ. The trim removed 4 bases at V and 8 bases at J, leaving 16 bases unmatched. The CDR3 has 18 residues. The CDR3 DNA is TGCGCCAGCAGCCCCTGGACAGGGGGCGATCTATCCTACGAAAAACTGTTTTTT. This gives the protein CASSPWTGGDLSYEKLFF.

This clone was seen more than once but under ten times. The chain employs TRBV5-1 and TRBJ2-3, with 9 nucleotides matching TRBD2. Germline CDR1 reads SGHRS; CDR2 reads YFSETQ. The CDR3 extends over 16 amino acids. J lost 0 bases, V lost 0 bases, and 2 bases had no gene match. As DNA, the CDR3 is TGCGCCAGCAGCTTGGGACTAGCGGCTAGCACAGATACGCAGTATTTT. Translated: CASSLGLAASTDTQYF.

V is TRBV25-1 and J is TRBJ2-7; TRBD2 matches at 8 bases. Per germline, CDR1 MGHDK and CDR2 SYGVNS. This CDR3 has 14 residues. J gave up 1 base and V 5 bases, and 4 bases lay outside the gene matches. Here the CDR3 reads CASSLAGPSYEQYF. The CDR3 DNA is TGTGCCAGCAGTTTAGCGGGACCTTCCTACGAGCAGTACTTC.

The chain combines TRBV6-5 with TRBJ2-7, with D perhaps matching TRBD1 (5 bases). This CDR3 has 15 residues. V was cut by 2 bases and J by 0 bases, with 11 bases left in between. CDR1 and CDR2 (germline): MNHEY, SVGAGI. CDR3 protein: CASSYGAASSYEQYF. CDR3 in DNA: TGTGCCAGCAGTTACGGGGCGGCTAGCTCCTACGAGCAGTACTTC.

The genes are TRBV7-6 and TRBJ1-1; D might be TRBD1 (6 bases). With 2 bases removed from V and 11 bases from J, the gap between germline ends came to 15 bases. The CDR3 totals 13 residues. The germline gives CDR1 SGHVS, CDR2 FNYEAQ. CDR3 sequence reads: CASSLRQAEMAFF. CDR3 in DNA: TGTGCCAGCAGCTTAAGACAGGCTGAGATGGCTTTCTTT.

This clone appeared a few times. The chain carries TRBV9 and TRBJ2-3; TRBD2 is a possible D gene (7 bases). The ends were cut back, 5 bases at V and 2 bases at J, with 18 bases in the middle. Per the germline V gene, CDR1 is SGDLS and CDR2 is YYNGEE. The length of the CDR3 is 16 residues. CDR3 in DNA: TGTGCCAGCAGGCAACGCGGAGGGGGGGACACAGATACGCAGTATTTT. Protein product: CASRQRGGGDTDTQYF.

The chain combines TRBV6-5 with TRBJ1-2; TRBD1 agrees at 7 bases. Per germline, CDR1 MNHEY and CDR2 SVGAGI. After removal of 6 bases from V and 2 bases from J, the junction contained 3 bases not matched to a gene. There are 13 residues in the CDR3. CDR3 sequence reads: CASRMTGNYGYTF. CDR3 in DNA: TGTGCCAGCAGGATGACAGGGAACTATGGCTACACCTTC.

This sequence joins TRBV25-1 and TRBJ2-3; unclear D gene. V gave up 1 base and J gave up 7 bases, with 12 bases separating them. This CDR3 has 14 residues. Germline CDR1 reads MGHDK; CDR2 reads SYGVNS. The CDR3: CASSEFSPPYTQYF. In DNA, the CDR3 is TGTGCCAGCAGTGAATTTTCTCCCCCCTATACGCAGTATTTT.

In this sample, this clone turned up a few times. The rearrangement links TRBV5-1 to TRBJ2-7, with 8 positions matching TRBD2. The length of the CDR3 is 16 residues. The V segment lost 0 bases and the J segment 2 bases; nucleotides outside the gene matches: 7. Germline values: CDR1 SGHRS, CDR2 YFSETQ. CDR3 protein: CASSLASSGETYEQYF. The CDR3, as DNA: TGCGCCAGCAGCTTGGCGAGTAGCGGGGAGACCTACGAGCAGTACTTC.

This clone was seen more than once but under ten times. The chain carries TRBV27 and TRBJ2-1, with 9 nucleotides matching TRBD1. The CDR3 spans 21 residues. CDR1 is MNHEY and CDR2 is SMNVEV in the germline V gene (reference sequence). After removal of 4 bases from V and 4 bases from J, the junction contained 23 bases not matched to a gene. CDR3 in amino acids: CASSSLTDRGLWGDPYNEQFF. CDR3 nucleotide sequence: TGTGCCAGCAGTTCCCTCACGGACAGGGGCCTATGGGGGGACCCTTACAATGAGCAGTTCTTC.

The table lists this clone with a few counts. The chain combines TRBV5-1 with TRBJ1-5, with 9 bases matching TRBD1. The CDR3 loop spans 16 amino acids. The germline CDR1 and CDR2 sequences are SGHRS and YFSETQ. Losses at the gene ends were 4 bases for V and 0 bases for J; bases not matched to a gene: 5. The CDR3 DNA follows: TGCGCCAGCAGCCCAGGGACAGGGAATAGCAATCAGCCCCAGCATTTT. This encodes CASSPGTGNSNQPQHF.